The 14 T cell receptor beta chains below were found in one sample sequenced in a study of OX40 agonist ivuxolimab in advanced cancers. Sequencing used immunoSEQ multiplex PCR; TCRdb keeps in-frame clones, though not all of them. In the table there are about 35,000 clones, about four fifths of which are singletons. The sample was CD4+ or CD8+ T cells sorted from blood, taken in a trial of the OX40 agonist ivuxolimab. Receptors originate from an adult with an advanced solid tumor such as melanoma, head and neck, liver or kidney cancer.

The gene calls are TRBV5-6 and TRBJ2-6; D remains unclear. Trimming removed 1 base at V and 0 bases at J, with 5 bases between. The CDR3 runs 15 residues. Per germline, CDR1 SGHDT and CDR2 YYEEEE. The CDR3 DNA sequence: TGTGCCAGCAGCTTGAGAGGCTCTGGGGCCAACGTCCTGACTTTC. Protein: CASSLRGSGANVLTF.

J is TRBJ2-1 and V is TRBV5-1; 9 bases fit TRBD2. The CDR3 extends over 15 amino acids. V lost 4 bases to trimming and J lost 8 bases; unmatched junction nucleotides: 10. In germline, CDR1 is SGHRS, CDR2 YFSETQ. CDR3 bases: TGCGCCAGCAGCGGCGGGAGGGCCAAGTTCGATGAGCAGTTCTTC. Translating it yields CASSGGRAKFDEQFF.

The chain links TRBV28 to TRBJ1-2; no clear D. This CDR3 region has 11 residues. The germline V gene has CDR1 MDHEN and CDR2 SYDVKM. Trimming took 5 bases from V and 7 from J, leaving 8 bases between them. The CDR3 region has the DNA TGTGCCAGCAGTCGCACCTCTGGCTACACCTTC. Translating it yields CASSRTSGYTF.

J is TRBJ2-5 and V is TRBV5-4; 10 bases line up with TRBD2. V lost 0 bases to trimming and J lost 5 bases; unmatched junction nucleotides: 4. The CDR3 totals 15 residues. CDR1 is SGHNT and CDR2 is YYREEE in the germline V gene (reference sequence). CDR3 region: CASSLASGRGETQYF. As DNA, the CDR3 is TGTGCCAGCAGCTTGGCAAGCGGGAGGGGTGAGACCCAGTACTTC. Together with reference TRBV5-4 and TRBJ2-5, the CDR3 gives the full variable domain: ETGVTQSPTHLIKTRGQQVTLRCSSQSGHNTVSWYQQALGQGPQFIFQYYREEENGRGNFPPRFSGLQFPNYSSELNVNALELDDSALYLCASSLASGRGETQYFGPGTRLLVL.

V is TRBV5-1 and J is TRBJ1-5; tentative D call: TRBD1 (5 bases). Germline values: CDR1 SGHRS, CDR2 YFSETQ. V dropped 1 base and J dropped 6 bases, with 14 bases sitting between them. The CDR3 spans 15 residues. Written as DNA, the CDR3 is TGCGCCAGCAGCTTGAATGGAGGGGCAGGTCAGCCCCAGCATTTT. Residues: CASSLNGGAGQPQHF.

V usage is TRBV30 and J usage is TRBJ1-2; tentative D call: TRBD1 (5 bases). This CDR3 has 12 amino acids. The V and J ends lost 2 bases and 6 bases respectively, with 10 bases between them. CDR1 GTSNPN and CDR2 SVGIG come from the germline V gene (reference sequence). The CDR3 DNA follows: TGTGCCTGGAGTCGTCAGGGCGATGGCTACACCTTC. Protein product: CAWSRQGDGYTF.

The chain has TRBV2 and TRBJ2-5; D remains ambiguous. There are 12 residues in the CDR3. Germline V gives CDR1 SNHLY, CDR2 FYNNEI. V dropped 6 bases and J dropped 4 bases, with 9 bases sitting between them. The CDR3 nucleotides are TGTGCCAGCAGCCGATGGCGAGAGACCCAGTACTTC. Translating gives CASSRWRETQYF.

The chain joins TRBV20-1 to TRBJ1-1; D unresolved. Trimming pared 3 bases from V and 1 base from J, leaving 3 bases between. The CDR3 is 11 residues long. The germline gives CDR1 DFQATT, CDR2 SNEGSKA (reference sequence). The CDR3 DNA sequence: TGCAGTGCTAGGGGGAACACTGAAGCTTTCTTT. Amino acids: CSARGNTEAFF.

This chain connects TRBV5-1 to TRBJ2-4; 12 nucleotides match TRBD2. This CDR3 comprises 17 residues. The J segment lost 2 bases and the V segment lost 0 bases, leaving 3 bases of the junction unmatched. Germline V gene data show CDR1 as SGHRS and CDR2 as YFSETQ. As DNA, the CDR3 is TGCGCCAGCAGCTTGGGAGGACTAGCGGGAACCAAAAACATTCAGTACTTC. It encodes CASSLGGLAGTKNIQYF.

In this sample, this clone turned up once. The rearrangement uses TRBV7-3 and TRBJ2-3; D might be TRBD1 (5 bases). V was pared by 4 bases and J by 7 bases, with 15 bases between. The CDR3 has 14 residues. Germline values: CDR1 SGHTA, CDR2 FQGTGA. The CDR3, as DNA: TGTGCCAGCAGCTCGAAGGGGAACAGCTATACGCAGTATTTT. This codes for CASSSKGNSYTQYF.

The chain has TRBV6-5 and TRBJ1-4; no clear D gene. The CDR3 totals 14 residues. CDR1 and CDR2 (germline): MNHEY, SVGAGI. V lost 5 bases and J 6 bases, leaving 13 bases between the germline ends. The CDR3 nucleotides read TGTGCCAGCAGTGGAGGGTTTAGAGATGAAAAACTGTTTTTT. Its translation: CASSGGFRDEKLFF.

The V gene is TRBV5-6, the J gene TRBJ2-7; D gene uncertain. The length of the CDR3 is 12 residues. CDR1 is SGHDT, CDR2 YYEEEE, per germline. Trimming removed 4 bases from V and 3 bases from J, with 8 bases in between. The DNA for the CDR3 is TGTGCCAGCAGCCGAACGATCTACGAGCAGTACTTC. Amino acid sequence: CASSRTIYEQYF. The entire variable domain, with the rest obtained from reference TRBV5-6 and TRBJ2-7, is as follows: DAGVTQSPTHLIKTRGQQVTLRCSPKSGHDTVSWYQQALGQGPQFIFQYYEEEERQRGNFPDRFSGHQFPNYSSELNVNALLLGDSALYLCASSRTIYEQYFGPGTRLTVT.

The chain employs TRBV10-2 and TRBJ1-4; D is ambiguous. The V end lost 10 bases, the J end lost 7 bases, and 19 bases lay between the germline ends. The CDR3 is 14 amino acids. Germline V gene data show CDR1 as WSHSY and CDR2 as SAAADI. The CDR3 coding sequence is TGCGCCACCAGACTCCCCGGCGGTATTGAAAAACTGTTTTTT. Its translation: CATRLPGGIEKLFF.

The chain recombines TRBV5-6 with TRBJ2-1, with D possibly being TRBD2 (5 bases). The germline V gene has CDR1 SGHDT and CDR2 YYEEEE. The CDR3 contains 11 residues. V dropped 2 bases and J dropped 10 bases, with 7 bases sitting between them. CDR3: CASSFRREQFF. The CDR3 DNA sequence: TGTGCCAGCAGCTTTAGGAGGGAGCAGTTCTTC.